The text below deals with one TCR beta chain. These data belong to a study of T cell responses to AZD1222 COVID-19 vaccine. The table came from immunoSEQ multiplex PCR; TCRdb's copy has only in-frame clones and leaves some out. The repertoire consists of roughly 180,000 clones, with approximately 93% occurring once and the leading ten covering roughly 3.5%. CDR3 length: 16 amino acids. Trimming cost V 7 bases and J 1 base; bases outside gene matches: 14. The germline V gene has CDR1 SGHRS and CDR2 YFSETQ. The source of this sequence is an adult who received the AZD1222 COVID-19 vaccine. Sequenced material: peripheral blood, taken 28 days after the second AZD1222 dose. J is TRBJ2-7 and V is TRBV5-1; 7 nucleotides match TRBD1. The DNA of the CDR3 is TGCGCCAGCTACTTAGGTGGGACAGCCGCATCCTACGAGCAGTACTTC. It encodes CASYLGGTAASYEQYF.